The 22 T cell receptor beta chains below were found in one sample sequenced in a study of cytomegalovirus exposure and HLA in healthy donors. The repertoire was sequenced with immunoSEQ multiplex PCR; TCRdb's copy has only in-frame clones and lacks some. The sample has about 130,000 clones; around four fifths are singletons. What was sequenced was PBMCs. The receptors derive from a man aged 30-40 years in good health and CMV-seropositive.

This chain connects TRBV5-5 to TRBJ2-2; 9 positions agree with TRBD1. Germline V gene lookup returns CDR1 SGHKS and CDR2 YYEKEE (reference sequence). The CDR3 length is 15 residues. V trimming: 4 bases; J trimming: 6 bases; junction bases outside the gene matches: 7. CDR3 sequence (DNA): TGTGCCAGCAGCCGGACAGGGGTAAACCCCGGGGAGCTGTTTTTT. Translated, it gives CASSRTGVNPGELFF. Looking up the rest from reference TRBV5-5 and TRBJ2-2 gives the full variable domain: DAGVTQSPTHLIKTRGQQVTLRCSPISGHKSVSWYQQVLGQGPQFIFQYYEKEERGRGNFPDRFSARQFPNYSSELNVNALLLGDSALYLCASSRTGVNPGELFFGEGSRLTVL.

The chain is built from TRBV5-1 and TRBJ2-2; tentatively, D is TRBD1 (6 bases). The CDR3 consists of 15 residues. The germline CDR1 and CDR2 sequences are SGHRS and YFSETQ. The V end lost 4 bases, the J end lost 1 base, and 11 bases lay between the germline ends. CDR3 DNA: TGCGCCAGCAGCGGAAGGACAGAGAACACCGGGGAGCTGTTTTTT. Translated, it gives CASSGRTENTGELFF.

The chain has TRBV5-6 and TRBJ1-2, with D perhaps TRBD1 (5 bases). CDR1 and CDR2 (germline): SGHDT, YYEEEE. Trimming removed 4 bases at V and 8 bases at J, with 15 bases between. The CDR3 runs 13 residues. The DNA of the CDR3 is TGTGCCAGCAGCGCTAGAACGCAGGGAGGCTACACCTTC. Its translation: CASSARTQGGYTF.

The chain is built from TRBV29-1 and TRBJ2-1; D is perhaps TRBD1 (6 bases). The CDR3 is 15 residues long. Germline CDR1 reads SQVTM; CDR2 reads ANQGSEA. The V end was cut by 7 bases, the J end by 0 bases, with 16 bases between. CDR3 region: CSATGHPSSYNEQFF. CDR3 coding DNA: TGCAGCGCGACGGGACATCCGAGCTCCTACAATGAGCAGTTCTTC.

The chain has TRBV6-5 and TRBJ1-2; 9 bases are a match to TRBD1. The CDR3 runs to 13 residues. The V segment lost 6 bases and the J segment 4 bases; nucleotides outside the gene matches: 3. Germline loops: CDR1 MNHEY, CDR2 SVGAGI. CDR3 nucleotide sequence: TGTGCCAGCAGGAAGGACAGGGGCTATGGCTACACCTTC. Its translation: CASRKDRGYGYTF.

The rearrangement links TRBV7-2 to TRBJ2-5; D not resolved. CDR1 is SGHTA and CDR2 is FQGNSA in the germline V gene. The V gene lost 0 bases and the J gene lost 2 bases, with 4 bases spanning the gap. CDR3 length: 13 residues. CDR3 bases: TGTGCCAGCAGCTTAGCAATACAAGAGACCCAGTACTTC. It yields the protein CASSLAIQETQYF.

V gene TRBV15 combines with J gene TRBJ1-1, with 9 bases aligning to TRBD1. Germline assignment: CDR1 LNHNV and CDR2 YYDKDF (reference sequence). The CDR3 runs 17 residues. J was trimmed by 1 base and V by 8 bases; bases with no gene match: 14. For the CDR3, the DNA is TGTGCCACCGCGAGGGGGACAGGGAGTTCCCGGAACACTGAAGCTTTCTTT. This translates into CATARGTGSSRNTEAFF.

This clone was seen a single time. The chain combines TRBV18 with TRBJ2-5; a weak D match, TRBD1 (6 bases). The DNA end favors TRBJ2-7, so the J call may be wrong. Germline V lookup: CDR1 KGHSH, CDR2 LQKENI. The CDR3 is made up of 15 amino acids. CDR3 residues: CASSPRFQGYNEQYF. In DNA, the CDR3 is TGTGCCAGCTCACCACGCTTCCAGGGGTACAACGAGCAGTACTTC.

The rearrangement joins TRBV5-6 to TRBJ1-1, with TRBD1 matching over 8 bases. Per the germline V gene, CDR1 is SGHDT and CDR2 is YYEEEE. V lost 4 bases to trimming and J lost 11 bases; unmatched junction nucleotides: 13. CDR3 length equals 14 residues. The CDR3 nucleotides read TGTGCCAGCAGCCCTCCCCAGGGGGCCAGGTCGGCTTTCTTT. Its translation is CASSPPQGARSAFF.

The V gene is TRBV10-2, the J gene TRBJ2-1; D possibly corresponds to TRBD2 (6 bases). The V gene's germline CDR1 is WSHSY and CDR2 SAAADI. The CDR3 spans 15 residues. V lost 5 bases, J lost 2 bases, and 13 bases lay in between. CDR3 DNA sequence: TGCGCCAGCAGTTCGGTCGGCGGGACCTACAATGAGCAGTTCTTC. Translation gives CASSSVGGTYNEQFF.

The chain combines TRBV27 with TRBJ2-2, with D uncertain. Trimming left V 4 bases short and J 1 base short, with 7 bases between. In germline, CDR1 is MNHEY, CDR2 SMNVEV (reference sequence). CDR3 length equals 14 residues. The CDR3 DNA reads as TGTGCCAGCAGTTGGGCCAAGAACACCGGGGAGCTGTTTTTT. Its translation is CASSWAKNTGELFF.

The rearrangement joins TRBV15 to TRBJ2-3; 12 nucleotides agree with TRBD2. Germline assignment: CDR1 LNHNV and CDR2 YYDKDF (reference sequence). The CDR3 covers 16 residues. V shed 2 bases and J 4 bases; nucleotides not matched to a gene: 4. The CDR3 here is CATSRPSSGGADTQYF. In nucleotides, the CDR3 is TGTGCCACCAGCAGACCTTCTAGCGGGGGGGCAGATACGCAGTATTTT. The full variable domain, with the rest looked up from reference TRBV15 and TRBJ2-3, is DAMVIQNPRYQVTQFGKPVTLSCSQTLNHNVMYWYQQKSSQAPKLLFHYYDKDFNNEADTPDNFQSRRPNTSFCFLDIRSPGLGDTAMYLCATSRPSSGGADTQYFGPGTRLTVL.

The chain recombines TRBV2 with TRBJ2-7; 9 bases match TRBD1. The CDR3 spans 16 residues. Germline V gene sequence: CDR1 SNHLY, CDR2 FYNNEI. The V gene end was trimmed by 5 bases and the J gene end by 0 bases; junction bases not matched to a gene: 8. CDR3 sequence reads: CASSSGQGLSSYEQYF. CDR3 nucleotides: TGTGCCAGCAGTTCGGGACAGGGCCTTTCCTCCTACGAGCAGTACTTC. Full variable domain (rest looked up from reference TRBV2 and TRBJ2-7): EPEVTQTPSHQVTQMGQEVILRCVPISNHLYFYWYRQILGQKVEFLVSFYNNEISEKSEIFDDQFSVERPDGSNFTLKIRSTKLEDSAMYFCASSSGQGLSSYEQYFGPGTRLTVT.

The V gene is TRBV5-1, the J gene TRBJ1-1; a possible D gene is TRBD1 (5 bases). The CDR3 contains 13 residues. CDR1 and CDR2 from the germline V gene are SGHRS and YFSETQ. Trimming took 1 base from V and 5 from J, leaving 9 bases between them. CDR3 sequence reads: CASSLTGRTEAFF. The CDR3 bases are TGCGCCAGCAGCTTGACAGGTCGAACTGAAGCTTTCTTT.

The rearrangement joins TRBV18 to TRBJ2-3; TRBD2 might be the D (5 bases). The CDR3 extends over 12 amino acids. Looked up from germline, CDR1 is KGHSH and CDR2 is LQKENI. This CDR3 is CATAGDTDTQYF. In nucleotides, the CDR3 is TGTGCTACGGCGGGCGATACAGATACGCAGTATTTT.

This sequence joins TRBV30 and TRBJ2-5, with D possibly matching TRBD2 (6 bases). The germline V and J ends were trimmed by 0 bases and 4 bases, with 12 bases remaining between them. The CDR3 extends over 14 amino acids. Germline V gives CDR1 GTSNPN, CDR2 SVGIG (reference sequence). The CDR3 region is CAWSVGGWRETQYF. The DNA for the CDR3 is TGTGCCTGGAGTGTCGGGGGATGGAGAGAGACCCAGTACTTC.

The rearrangement joins TRBV14 to TRBJ1-2; the D gene is possibly TRBD1 (6 bases). The CDR3 extends over 18 amino acids. V was trimmed by 4 bases and J by 0 bases, leaving 21 bases between them. The germline V gene encodes CDR1 SGHDN and CDR2 FVKESK. The chain's CDR3 is CASSLRSPGAGANYGYTF. Written as DNA, the CDR3 is TGTGCCAGCAGCCTCCGATCTCCCGGGGCAGGGGCTAACTATGGCTACACCTTC.

The chain is built from TRBV7-2 and TRBJ1-2; 8 nucleotides line up with TRBD1. The CDR3 length is 14 residues. Unmatched junction bases numbered 4, after V lost 3 bases and J lost 4 bases. The germline gives CDR1 SGHTA, CDR2 FQGNSA. The CDR3 bases are TGTGCCAGCAGCTTGGACACAGGGGGCTATGGCTACACCTTC. It yields the protein CASSLDTGGYGYTF.

This chain uses TRBV5-8 with TRBJ1-2; 10 bases line up with TRBD1. The germline CDR1 and CDR2 sequences are SGHTS and YDEGEE. With V trimmed by 5 bases and J by 4 bases, 5 bases remained unmatched. The length of the CDR3 is 14 residues. The CDR3 nucleotides read TGTGCCAGCAGAAGGACAGGGGGATCCTATGGCTACACCTTC. Its protein product is CASRRTGGSYGYTF.

The J gene is TRBJ2-3, the V gene TRBV11-3; maybe TRBD2 (5 bases). CDR3 length: 15 residues. V lost 1 base to trimming and J lost 5 bases, with 13 bases between them. Germline-derived CDR1 and CDR2 are SGHNT and YENEEA. The CDR3 reads CASSLGGRAQDTQYF. In nucleotides, the CDR3 is TGTGCCAGCAGCTTAGGAGGGCGGGCGCAAGATACGCAGTATTTT. Full variable domain (outside the CDR3, taken from reference TRBV11-3 and TRBJ2-3): EAGVVQSPRYKIIEKKQPVAFWCNPISGHNTLYWYLQNLGQGPELLIRYENEEAVDDSQLPKDRFSAERLKGVDSTLKIQPAELGDSAVYLCASSLGGRAQDTQYFGPGTRLTVL.

V gene TRBV5-4 combines with J gene TRBJ2-2; TRBD2 matches at 9 bases. Losses at the gene ends were 0 bases for V and 6 bases for J; bases not matched to a gene: 9. Germline assignment: CDR1 SGHNT and CDR2 YYREEE (reference sequence). This CDR3 has 17 amino acids. CDR3 in amino acids: CASSLAAAGGQPGELFF. CDR3 bases: TGTGCCAGCAGCTTGGCCGCGGCGGGGGGGCAGCCCGGGGAGCTGTTTTTT.

The chain links TRBV2 to TRBJ2-1; 11 nucleotides line up with TRBD1. V lost 6 bases and J lost 0; bases outside the gene matches: 1. Germline CDR1 SNHLY, CDR2 FYNNEI. The CDR3 has 15 residues. CDR3 amino acids: CASRGTGGSYNEQFF. The CDR3 nucleotides read TGTGCCAGCAGGGGGACAGGGGGCTCCTACAATGAGCAGTTCTTC.